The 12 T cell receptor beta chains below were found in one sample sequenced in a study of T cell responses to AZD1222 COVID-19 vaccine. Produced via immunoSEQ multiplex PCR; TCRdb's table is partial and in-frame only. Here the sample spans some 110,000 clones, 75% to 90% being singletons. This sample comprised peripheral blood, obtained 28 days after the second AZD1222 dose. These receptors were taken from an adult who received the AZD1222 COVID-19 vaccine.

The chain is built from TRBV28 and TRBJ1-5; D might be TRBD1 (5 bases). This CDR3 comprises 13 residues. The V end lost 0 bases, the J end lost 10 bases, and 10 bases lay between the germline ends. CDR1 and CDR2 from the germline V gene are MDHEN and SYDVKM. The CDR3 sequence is CASSLWGEDPQHF. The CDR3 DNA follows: TGTGCCAGCAGTTTATGGGGGGAAGATCCCCAGCATTTT.

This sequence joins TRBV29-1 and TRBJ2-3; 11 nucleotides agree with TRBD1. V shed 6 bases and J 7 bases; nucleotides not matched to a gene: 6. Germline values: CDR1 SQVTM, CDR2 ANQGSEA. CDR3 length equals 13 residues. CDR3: CSVGQGAGNTQYF. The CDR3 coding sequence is TGCAGCGTCGGACAGGGGGCTGGGAATACGCAGTATTTT.

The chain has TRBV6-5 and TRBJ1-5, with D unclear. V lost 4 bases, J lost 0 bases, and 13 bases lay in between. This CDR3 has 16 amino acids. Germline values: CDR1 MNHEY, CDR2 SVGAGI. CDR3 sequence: CASSSQRSFSNQPQHF. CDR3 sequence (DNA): TGTGCCAGCAGTTCTCAGAGGTCGTTTAGCAATCAGCCCCAGCATTTT.

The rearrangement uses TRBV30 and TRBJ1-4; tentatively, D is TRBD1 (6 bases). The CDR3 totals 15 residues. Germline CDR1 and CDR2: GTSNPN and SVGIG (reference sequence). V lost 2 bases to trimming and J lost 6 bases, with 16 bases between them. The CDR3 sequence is CAWSYLDRTDEKLFF. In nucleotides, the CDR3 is TGTGCCTGGAGTTATCTGGACAGAACCGATGAAAAACTGTTTTTT.

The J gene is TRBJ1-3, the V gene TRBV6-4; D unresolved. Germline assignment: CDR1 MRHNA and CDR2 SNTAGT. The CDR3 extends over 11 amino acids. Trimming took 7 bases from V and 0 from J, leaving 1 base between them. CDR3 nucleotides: TGTGCCAGCAACTCTGGAAACACCATATATTTT. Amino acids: CASNSGNTIYF.

CDR3 DNA sequence: TGCGCCAGCAGCCAACAGGGGTCGGGAAATGAGCAGTTCTTC. Protein product: CASSQQGSGNEQFF. J is TRBJ2-1 and V is TRBV5-1; 7 bases are a match to TRBD1. Trimming took 4 bases from V and 7 from J; bases not matched to a gene: 8. Germline-derived CDR1 and CDR2 are SGHRS and YFSETQ. The CDR3 spans 14 residues.

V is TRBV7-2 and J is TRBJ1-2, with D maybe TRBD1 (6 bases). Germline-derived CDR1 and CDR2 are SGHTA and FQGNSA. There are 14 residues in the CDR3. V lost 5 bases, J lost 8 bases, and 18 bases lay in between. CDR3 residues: CASSVHRAGWGYTF. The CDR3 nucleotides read TGTGCCAGCAGCGTTCACAGGGCCGGTTGGGGCTACACCTTC.

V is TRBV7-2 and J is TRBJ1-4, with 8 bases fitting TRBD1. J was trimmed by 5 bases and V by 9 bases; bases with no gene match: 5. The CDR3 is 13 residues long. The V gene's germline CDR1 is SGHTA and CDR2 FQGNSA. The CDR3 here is CASQGQGNEKLFF. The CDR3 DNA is TGTGCCAGTCAAGGACAGGGAAATGAAAAACTGTTTTTT.

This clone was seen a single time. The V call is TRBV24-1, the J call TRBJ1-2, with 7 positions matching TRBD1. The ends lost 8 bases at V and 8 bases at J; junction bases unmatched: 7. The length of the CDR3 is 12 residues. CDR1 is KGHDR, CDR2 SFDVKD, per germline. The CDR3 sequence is CATTGTVGGYTF. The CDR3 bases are TGTGCCACCACCGGGACAGTGGGAGGCTACACCTTC.

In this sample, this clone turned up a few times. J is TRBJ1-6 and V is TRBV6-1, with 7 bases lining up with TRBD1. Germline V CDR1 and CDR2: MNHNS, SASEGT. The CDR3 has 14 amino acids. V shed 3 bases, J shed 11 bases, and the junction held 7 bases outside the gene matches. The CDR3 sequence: CASSDGRGVPPLHF. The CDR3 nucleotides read TGTGCCAGCAGTGATGGCAGGGGGGTACCACCCCTCCACTTT.

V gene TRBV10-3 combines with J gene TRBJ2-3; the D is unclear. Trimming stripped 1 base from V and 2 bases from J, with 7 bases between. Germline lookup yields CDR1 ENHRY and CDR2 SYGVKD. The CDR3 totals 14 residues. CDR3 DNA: TGTGCCATCAGTGAGTTCCTGGACACAGATACGCAGTATTTT. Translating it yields CAISEFLDTDTQYF.

The CDR3 sequence: CASSMGGGQTDTQYF. In DNA, the CDR3 is TGTGCCAGTAGTATGGGGGGGGGCCAAACAGATACGCAGTATTTT. The rearrangement joins TRBV19 to TRBJ2-3, with D maybe TRBD2 (7 bases). The CDR3 has 15 residues. The ends were cut back, 3 bases at V and 3 bases at J, with 13 bases in the middle. In germline, CDR1 is LNHDA, CDR2 SQIVND (reference sequence).